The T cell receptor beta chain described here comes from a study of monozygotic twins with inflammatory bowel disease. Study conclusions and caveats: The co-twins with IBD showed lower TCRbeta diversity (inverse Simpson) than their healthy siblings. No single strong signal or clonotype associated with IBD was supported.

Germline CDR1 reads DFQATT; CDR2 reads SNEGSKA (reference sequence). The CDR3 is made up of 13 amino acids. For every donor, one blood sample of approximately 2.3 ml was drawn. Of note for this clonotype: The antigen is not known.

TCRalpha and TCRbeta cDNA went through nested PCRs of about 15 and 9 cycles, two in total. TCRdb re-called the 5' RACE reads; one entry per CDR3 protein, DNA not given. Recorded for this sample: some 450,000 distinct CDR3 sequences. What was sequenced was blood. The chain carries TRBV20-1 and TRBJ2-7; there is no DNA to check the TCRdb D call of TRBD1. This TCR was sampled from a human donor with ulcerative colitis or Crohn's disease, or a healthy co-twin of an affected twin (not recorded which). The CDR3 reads CSARDGQTYEQYF.